This entry is about one T cell receptor (beta chain). Its antigen is currently unknown. Germline lookup yields CDR1 MRHNA and CDR2 SNTAGT. Trimming stripped 6 bases from V and 3 bases from J, with 11 bases between. The CDR3 extends over 13 amino acids. Profiled with immunoSEQ multiplex PCR; TCRdb holds only in-frame clones, not every one. Among millions of clones, 85% to 95% were seen once, and the ten largest hold about 0.39%. The data were obtained in a study of shared clonotypes between healthy human individuals. At the level of the study: CD4 naive and memory got three plates each, CD8 naive two, CD8 memory one. Findings and caveats of the study: Collection of samples was limited to blood; tissue repertoires likely differ. Represented diversity (both genetic and exposure-history) was limited by the small number of donors.

The TCR sequence derives from a man aged 18-30 years in good health. Some clones in this sample may be carry-over from other donors' samples. The chain employs TRBV6-4 and TRBJ1-1; D not resolved. Input material: naive CD4+ T cells from PBMCs. The subset: CD45RA+ positively selected. This CDR3 is CASRGNRDTEAFF. CDR3 in DNA: TGTGCCAGCAGGGGAAATCGGGACACTGAAGCTTTCTTT.